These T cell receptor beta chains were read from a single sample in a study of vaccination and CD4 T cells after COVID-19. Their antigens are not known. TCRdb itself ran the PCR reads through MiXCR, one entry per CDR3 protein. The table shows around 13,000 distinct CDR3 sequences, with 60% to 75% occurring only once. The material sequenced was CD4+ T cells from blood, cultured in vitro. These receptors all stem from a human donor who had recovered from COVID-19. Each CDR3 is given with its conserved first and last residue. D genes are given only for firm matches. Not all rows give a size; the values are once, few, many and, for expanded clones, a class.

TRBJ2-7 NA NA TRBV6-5 TGTGCCAGCAGTTACCTTAAGTACGAGCAGTACTTC CASSYLKYEQYF
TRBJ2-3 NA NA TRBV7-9 TGTGCCAGCAGCTTAGGCCAGCTGGCAGATACGCAGTATTTT CASSLGQLADTQYF
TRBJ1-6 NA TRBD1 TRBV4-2 TGTGCCAGCAGCCAGCCGGGACAGGGGATTTCTGTCTATAATTCACCCCTCCACTTT CASSQPGQGISVYNSPLHF
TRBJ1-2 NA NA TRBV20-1 TGCAGTGCTAGGAGGGGGATTACTAACTATGGCTACACCTTC CSARRGITNYGYTF
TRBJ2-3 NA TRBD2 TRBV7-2 TGTGCCAGCAGCTTCTCTAGCGGTAACACAGATACGCAGTATTTT CASSFSSGNTDTQYF
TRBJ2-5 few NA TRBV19 TGTGCCAGTAGTATACAAGAGACCCAGTACTTC CASSIQETQYF
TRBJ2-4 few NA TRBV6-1 TGTGCCAGCAGTATCGGGGTCGGCAAAAACATTCAGTACTTC CASSIGVGKNIQYF
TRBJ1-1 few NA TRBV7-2 TGTGCCAGCAGCACCGACAGGAACACTGAAGCTTTCTTT CASSTDRNTEAFF
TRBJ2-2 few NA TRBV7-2 TGTGCCAGCAGCTTAAGAATTAGGAATGGGGACACCGGGGAGCTGTTTTTT CASSLRIRNGDTGELFF
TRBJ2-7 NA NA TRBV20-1 TGCAGTGCTAGTCGGCTGGCGGGCTCCTACGAGCAGTACTTC CSASRLAGSYEQYF
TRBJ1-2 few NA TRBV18 TGTGCCAGCTCACCAACAGAAGGGGTCGTCCGCTACACCTTC CASSPTEGVVRYTF
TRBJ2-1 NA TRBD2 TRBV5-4 TGTGCCAGCAGCGCTGGGGGAGGGACCTACAATGAGCAGTTCTTC CASSAGGGTYNEQFF
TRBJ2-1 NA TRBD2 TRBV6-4 TGTGCCAGCAGTGACTCTGAGGCTAGCGGGAGTAGTAAGAATGAGCAGTTCTTC CASSDSEASGSSKNEQFF
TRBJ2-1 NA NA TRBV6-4 TGTGCCAGCAGTGACTCGGCGGGCTCCTACAATGAGCAGTTCTTC CASSDSAGSYNEQFF
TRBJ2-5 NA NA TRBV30 TGTGCCTGGAGTGGGGGCAGGGAGACCCAGTACTTC CAWSGGRETQYF
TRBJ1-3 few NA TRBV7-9 TGTGCCAGCAGCCGCCCCGAGTCCTTCAGCTCTGGAAACACCATATATTTT CASSRPESFSSGNTIYF
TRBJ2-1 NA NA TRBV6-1 TGTGCCAGCAAAGGGGGAGCAGAGCAGTTCTTC CASKGGAEQFF
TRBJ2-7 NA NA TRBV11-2 TGTGCCAGCAGCCGGACGGTCGAAAGATCCTACGAGCAGTACTTC CASSRTVERSYEQYF